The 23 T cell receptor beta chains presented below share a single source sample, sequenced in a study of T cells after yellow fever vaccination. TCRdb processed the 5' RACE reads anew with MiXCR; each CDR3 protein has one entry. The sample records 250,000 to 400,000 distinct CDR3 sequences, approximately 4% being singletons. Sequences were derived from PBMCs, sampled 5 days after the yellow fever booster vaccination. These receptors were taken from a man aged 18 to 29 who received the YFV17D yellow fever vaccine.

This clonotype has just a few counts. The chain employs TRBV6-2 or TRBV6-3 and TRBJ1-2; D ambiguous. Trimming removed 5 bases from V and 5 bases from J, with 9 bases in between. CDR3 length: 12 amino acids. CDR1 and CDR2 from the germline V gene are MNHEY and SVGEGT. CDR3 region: CASSINSYGYTF. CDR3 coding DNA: TGTGCCAGCAGTATAAACTCGTATGGCTACACCTTC.

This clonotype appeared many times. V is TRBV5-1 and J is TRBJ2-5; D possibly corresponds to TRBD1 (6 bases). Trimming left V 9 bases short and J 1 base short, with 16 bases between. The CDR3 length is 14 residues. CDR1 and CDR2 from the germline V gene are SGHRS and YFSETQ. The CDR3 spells CATSGGRAQETQYF. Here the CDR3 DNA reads TGCGCCACCTCTGGGGGCAGAGCCCAAGAGACCCAGTACTTC.

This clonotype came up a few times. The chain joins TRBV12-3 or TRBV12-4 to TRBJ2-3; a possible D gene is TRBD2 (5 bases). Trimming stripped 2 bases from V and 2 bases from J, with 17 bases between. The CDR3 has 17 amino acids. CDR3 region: CASSLREWGIPTDTQYF. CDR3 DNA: TGTGCCAGCAGTTTAAGGGAGTGGGGAATTCCCACAGATACGCAGTATTTT.

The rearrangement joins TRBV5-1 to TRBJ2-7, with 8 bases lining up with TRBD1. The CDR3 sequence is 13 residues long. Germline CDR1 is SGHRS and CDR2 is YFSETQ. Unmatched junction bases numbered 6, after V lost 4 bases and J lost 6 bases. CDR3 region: CASSPTGGREQYF. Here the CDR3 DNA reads TGCGCCAGCAGCCCTACAGGGGGACGCGAGCAGTACTTC.

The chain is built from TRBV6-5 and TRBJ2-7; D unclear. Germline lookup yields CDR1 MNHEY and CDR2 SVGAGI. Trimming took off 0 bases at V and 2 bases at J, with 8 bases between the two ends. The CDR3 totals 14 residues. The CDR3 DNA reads TGTGCCAGCAGTTACTCGACGAAAACCTACGAGCAGTACTTC. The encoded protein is CASSYSTKTYEQYF.

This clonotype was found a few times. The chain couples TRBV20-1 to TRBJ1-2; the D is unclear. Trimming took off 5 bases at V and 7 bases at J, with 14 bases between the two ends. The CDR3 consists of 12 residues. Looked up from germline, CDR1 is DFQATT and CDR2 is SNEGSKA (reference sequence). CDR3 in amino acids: CSAVLRVGGYTF. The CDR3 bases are TGCAGTGCTGTCCTGAGGGTGGGTGGCTACACCTTC.

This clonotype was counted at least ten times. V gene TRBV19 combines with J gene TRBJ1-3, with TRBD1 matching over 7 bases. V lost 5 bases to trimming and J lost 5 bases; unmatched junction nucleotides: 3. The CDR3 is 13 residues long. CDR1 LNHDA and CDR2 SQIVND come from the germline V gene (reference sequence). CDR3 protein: CASSGTERNTIYF. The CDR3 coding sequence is TGTGCCAGTAGTGGGACAGAGAGAAACACCATATATTTT. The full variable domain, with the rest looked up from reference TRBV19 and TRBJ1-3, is DGGITQSPKYLFRKEGQNVTLSCEQNLNHDAMYWYRQDPGQGLRLIYYSQIVNDFQKGDIAEGYSVSREKKESFPLTVTSAQKNPTAFYLCASSGTERNTIYFGEGSWLTVV.

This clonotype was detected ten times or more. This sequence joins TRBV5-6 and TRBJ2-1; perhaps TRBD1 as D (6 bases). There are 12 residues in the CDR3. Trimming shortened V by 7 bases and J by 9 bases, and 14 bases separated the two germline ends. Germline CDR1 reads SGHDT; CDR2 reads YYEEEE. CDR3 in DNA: TGTGCCAGCGATGCAGGGGTCGGTGAGCAGTTCTTC. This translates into CASDAGVGEQFF. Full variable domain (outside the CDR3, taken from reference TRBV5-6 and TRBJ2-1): DAGVTQSPTHLIKTRGQQVTLRCSPKSGHDTVSWYQQALGQGPQFIFQYYEEEERQRGNFPDRFSGHQFPNYSSELNVNALLLGDSALYLCASDAGVGEQFFGPGTRLTVL.

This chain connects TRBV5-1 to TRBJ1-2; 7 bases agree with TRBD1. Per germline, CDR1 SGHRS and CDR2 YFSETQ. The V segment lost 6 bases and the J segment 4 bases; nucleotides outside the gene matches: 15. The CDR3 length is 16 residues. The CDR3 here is CASTPGGGAVPYGYTF. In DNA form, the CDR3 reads TGCGCCAGCACCCCCGGAGGGGGCGCGGTACCCTATGGCTACACCTTC.

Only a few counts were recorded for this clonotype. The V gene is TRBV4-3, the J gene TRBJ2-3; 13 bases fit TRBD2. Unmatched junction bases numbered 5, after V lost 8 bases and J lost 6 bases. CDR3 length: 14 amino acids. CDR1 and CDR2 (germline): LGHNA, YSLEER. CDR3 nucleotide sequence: TGCGCCAGCCAGGGACTAGCGGGGCCCGATACGCAGTATTTT. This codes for CASQGLAGPDTQYF.

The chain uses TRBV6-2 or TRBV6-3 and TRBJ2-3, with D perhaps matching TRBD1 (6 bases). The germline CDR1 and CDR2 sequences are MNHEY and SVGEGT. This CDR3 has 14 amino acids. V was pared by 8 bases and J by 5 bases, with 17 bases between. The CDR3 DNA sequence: TGTGCCAGCCGCGGCGACAGGTTACAAGATACGCAGTATTTT. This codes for CASRGDRLQDTQYF.

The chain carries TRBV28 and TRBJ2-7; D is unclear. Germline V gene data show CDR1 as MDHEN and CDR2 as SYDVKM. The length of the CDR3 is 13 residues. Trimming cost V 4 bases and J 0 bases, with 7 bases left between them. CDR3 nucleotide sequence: TGTGCCAGCAGTTCCGCGAACTCCTACGAGCAGTACTTC. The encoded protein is CASSSANSYEQYF.

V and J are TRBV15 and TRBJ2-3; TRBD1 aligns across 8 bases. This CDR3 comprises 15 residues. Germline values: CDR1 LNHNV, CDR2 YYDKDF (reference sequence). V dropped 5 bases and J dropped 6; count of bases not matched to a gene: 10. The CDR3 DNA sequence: TGTGCCACCAGCGGAACCAGGGGGCTCACGGATACGCAGTATTTT. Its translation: CATSGTRGLTDTQYF.

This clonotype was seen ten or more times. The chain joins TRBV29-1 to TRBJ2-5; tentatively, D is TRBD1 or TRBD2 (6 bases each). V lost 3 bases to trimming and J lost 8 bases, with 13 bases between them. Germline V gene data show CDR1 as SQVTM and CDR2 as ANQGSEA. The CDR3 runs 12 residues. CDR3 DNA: TGCAGCGTTGAGACGGGGGCAGGAACCCAGTACTTC. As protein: CSVETGAGTQYF.

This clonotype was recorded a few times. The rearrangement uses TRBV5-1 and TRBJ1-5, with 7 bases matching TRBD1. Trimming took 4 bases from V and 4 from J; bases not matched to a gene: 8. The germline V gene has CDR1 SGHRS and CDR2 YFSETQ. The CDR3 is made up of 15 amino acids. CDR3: CASSRGGQSNQPQHF. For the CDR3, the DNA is TGCGCCAGCAGCAGGGGGGGACAGAGTAATCAGCCCCAGCATTTT.

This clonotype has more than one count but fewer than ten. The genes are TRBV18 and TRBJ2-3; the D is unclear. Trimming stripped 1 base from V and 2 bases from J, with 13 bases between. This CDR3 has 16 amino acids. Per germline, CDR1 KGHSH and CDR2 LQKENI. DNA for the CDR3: TGTGCCAGCTCACCACAGATCGACCACCTCACAGATACGCAGTATTTT. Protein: CASSPQIDHLTDTQYF.

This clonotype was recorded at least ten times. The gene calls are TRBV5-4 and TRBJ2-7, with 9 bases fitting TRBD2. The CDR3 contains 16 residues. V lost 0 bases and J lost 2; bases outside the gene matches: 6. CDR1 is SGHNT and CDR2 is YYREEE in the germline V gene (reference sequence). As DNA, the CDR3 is TGTGCCAGCAGCTTGGCGAGCGGGGGGACTGCCTACGAGCAGTACTTC. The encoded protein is CASSLASGGTAYEQYF. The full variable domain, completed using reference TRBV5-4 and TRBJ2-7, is ETGVTQSPTHLIKTRGQQVTLRCSSQSGHNTVSWYQQALGQGPQFIFQYYREEENGRGNFPPRFSGLQFPNYSSELNVNALELDDSALYLCASSLASGGTAYEQYFGPGTRLTVT.

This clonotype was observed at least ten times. The CDR3 region has the DNA TGTGCCAGCAGCACCAAGAGTAGCGGAAGCACCGGGGAGCTGTTTTTT. It is translated as CASSTKSSGSTGELFF. The J gene is TRBJ2-2, the V gene TRBV5-4; weak D call: TRBD2 (6 bases). V lost 4 bases, J lost 4 bases, and 17 bases lay in between. This CDR3 spans 16 amino acids. From germline, CDR1 is SGHNT and CDR2 YYREEE (reference sequence).

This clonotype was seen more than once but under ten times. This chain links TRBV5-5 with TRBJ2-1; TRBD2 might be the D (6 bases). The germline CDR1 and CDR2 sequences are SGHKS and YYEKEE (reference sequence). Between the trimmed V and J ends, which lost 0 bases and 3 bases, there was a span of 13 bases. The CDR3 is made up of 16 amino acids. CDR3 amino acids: CASSLGFFGGYNEQFF. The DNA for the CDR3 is TGTGCCAGCAGCTTGGGGTTCTTCGGGGGCTACAATGAGCAGTTCTTC.

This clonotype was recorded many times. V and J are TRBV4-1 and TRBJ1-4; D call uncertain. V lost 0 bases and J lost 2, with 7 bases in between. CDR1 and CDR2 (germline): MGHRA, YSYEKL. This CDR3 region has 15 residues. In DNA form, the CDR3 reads TGCGCCAGCAGCCAAGACCAGGCGACTAATGAAAAACTGTTTTTT. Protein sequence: CASSQDQATNEKLFF.

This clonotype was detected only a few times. CDR3 bases: TGTGCCAGCAGCTTTTGGCGGGGGGGCCGGACAGATACGCAGTATTTT. The encoded protein is CASSFWRGGRTDTQYF. The chain carries TRBV11-2 and TRBJ2-3; 9 bases are shared with TRBD2. Germline assignment: CDR1 SGHAT and CDR2 FQNNGV. CDR3 size: 16 residues. V was clipped by 3 bases and J by 3 bases; unmatched bases: 7.

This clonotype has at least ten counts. The CDR3 loop reads CASSLPGQGTDTQYF. CDR3 DNA sequence: TGTGCCAGCAGTTTGCCGGGACAGGGCACAGATACGCAGTATTTT. The chain recombines TRBV27 with TRBJ2-3; TRBD1 matches 8 bases. From germline, CDR1 is MNHEY and CDR2 SMNVEV (reference sequence). This CDR3 spans 15 amino acids. V was pared by 3 bases and J by 1 base, with 3 bases of the junction left unmatched.

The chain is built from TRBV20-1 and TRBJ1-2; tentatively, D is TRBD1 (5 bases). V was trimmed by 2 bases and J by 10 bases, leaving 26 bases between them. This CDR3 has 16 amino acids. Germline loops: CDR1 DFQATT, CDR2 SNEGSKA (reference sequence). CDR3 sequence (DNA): TGCAGTGCTAGATCCCCGGGACCGAAACCTCGGCATGTCTACACCTTC. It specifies CSARSPGPKPRHVYTF.